This record covers a single TCR beta chain. Its antigen is as yet unknown. This CDR3 is also generated by other DNA sequences in the sample. The sample comes from a study of beta chain features in type 1 diabetes. Background on the study: Across every sample, some 110 million sorted cells were examined in total. Broader study findings: Researchers could not determine here whether HLA type influences TCRB rearrangement. Moderately but significantly shorter TCRB CDR3s were found in Type 1 diabetes patients in all four CD4+ subsets.

Trimming removed 1 base at V and 5 bases at J, with 11 bases between. CDR1 and CDR2 (germline): LGHNA, YSLEER. The CDR3 totals 14 residues. It was one heparinised blood draw, averaging around 120 mL, that each donor gave. It was via CD45RO/CCR7/CD25/CD127/CD95/CD27 that CD4+ naive, central memory, regulatory and stem cell-like memory cells were sorted. Expressed TCRB transcripts were sequenced because the isolated RNA had all been reverse transcribed beforehand. The assay was immunoSEQ multiplex PCR, and TCRdb's table has in-frame clones only and misses some. This sample yields around 97,000 clones, of which under 30% are seen a single time; roughly 0.5% belongs to the top ten.

Sequenced: central memory CD4+ T cells from blood. The clonotype was recovered from a young woman with type 1 diabetes. The genes are TRBV4-3 and TRBJ1-1, with D perhaps matching TRBD1 (6 bases). CDR3: CASSQGQGSTEAFF. CDR3 DNA: TGCGCCAGCAGCCAAGGTCAGGGGAGTACTGAAGCTTTCTTT.